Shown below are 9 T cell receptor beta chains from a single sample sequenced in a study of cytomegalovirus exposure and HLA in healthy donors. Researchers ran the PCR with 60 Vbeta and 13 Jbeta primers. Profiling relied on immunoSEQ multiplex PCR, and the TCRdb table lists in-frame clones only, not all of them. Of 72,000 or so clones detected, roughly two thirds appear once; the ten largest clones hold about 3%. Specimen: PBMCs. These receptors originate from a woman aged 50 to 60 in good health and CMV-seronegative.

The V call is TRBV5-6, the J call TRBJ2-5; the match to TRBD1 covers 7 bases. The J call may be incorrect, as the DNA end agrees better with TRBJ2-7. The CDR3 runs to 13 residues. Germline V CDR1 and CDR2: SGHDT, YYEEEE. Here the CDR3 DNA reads TGTGCCAGCAGCTTGGTCGACAGGGACGAGCAGTACTTC. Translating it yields CASSLVDRDEQYF.

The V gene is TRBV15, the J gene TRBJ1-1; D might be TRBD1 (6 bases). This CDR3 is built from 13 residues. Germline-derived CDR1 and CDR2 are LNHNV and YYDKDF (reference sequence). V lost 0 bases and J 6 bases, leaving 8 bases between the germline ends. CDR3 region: CATSRDPGAEAFF. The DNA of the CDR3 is TGTGCCACCAGCAGAGATCCAGGGGCTGAAGCTTTCTTT.

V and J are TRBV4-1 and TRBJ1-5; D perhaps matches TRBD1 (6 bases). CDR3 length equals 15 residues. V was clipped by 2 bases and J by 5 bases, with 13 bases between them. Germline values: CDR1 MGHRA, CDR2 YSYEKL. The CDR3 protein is CASSQRDTPHQPQHF. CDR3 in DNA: TGCGCCAGCAGCCAACGGGACACACCTCATCAGCCCCAGCATTTT.

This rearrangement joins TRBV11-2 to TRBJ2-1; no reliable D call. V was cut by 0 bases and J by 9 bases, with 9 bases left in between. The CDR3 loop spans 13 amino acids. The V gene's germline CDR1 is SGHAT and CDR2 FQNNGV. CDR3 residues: CASSLDLAAEQFF. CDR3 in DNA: TGTGCCAGCAGCTTAGATCTGGCCGCTGAGCAGTTCTTC. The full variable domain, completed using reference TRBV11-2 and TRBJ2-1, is EAGVAQSPRYKIIEKRQSVAFWCNPISGHATLYWYQQILGQGPKLLIQFQNNGVVDDSQLPKDRFSAERLKGVDSTLKIQPAKLEDSAVYLCASSLDLAAEQFFGPGTRLTVL.

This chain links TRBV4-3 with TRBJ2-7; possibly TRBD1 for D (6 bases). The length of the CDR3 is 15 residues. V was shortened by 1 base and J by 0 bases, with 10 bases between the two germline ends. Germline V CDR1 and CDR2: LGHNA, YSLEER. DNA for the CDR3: TGCGCCAGCAGCCAAGGTCAGGGGCACTCCTACGAGCAGTACTTC. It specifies CASSQGQGHSYEQYF.

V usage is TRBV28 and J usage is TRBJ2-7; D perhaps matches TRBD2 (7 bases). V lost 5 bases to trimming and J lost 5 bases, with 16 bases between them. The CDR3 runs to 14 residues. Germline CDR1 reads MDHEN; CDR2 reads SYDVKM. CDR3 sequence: CASSAAGASHEQYF. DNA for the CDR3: TGTGCCAGCAGTGCGGCGGGGGCCAGCCACGAGCAGTACTTC.

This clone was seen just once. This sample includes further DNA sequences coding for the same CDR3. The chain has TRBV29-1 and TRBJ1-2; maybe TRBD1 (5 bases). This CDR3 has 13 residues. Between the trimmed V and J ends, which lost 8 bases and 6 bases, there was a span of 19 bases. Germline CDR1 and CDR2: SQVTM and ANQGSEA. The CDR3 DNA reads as TGCAGCTTCCCGTCGGGGGGGAAGAATGGCTACACCTTC. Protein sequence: CSFPSGGKNGYTF.

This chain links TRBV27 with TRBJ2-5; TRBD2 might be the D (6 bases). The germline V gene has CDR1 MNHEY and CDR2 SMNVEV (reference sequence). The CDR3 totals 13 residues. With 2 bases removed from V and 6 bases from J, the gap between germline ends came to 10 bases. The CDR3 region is CASSLEGGQTQYF. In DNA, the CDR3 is TGTGCCAGCAGTTTAGAGGGAGGTCAGACCCAGTACTTC.

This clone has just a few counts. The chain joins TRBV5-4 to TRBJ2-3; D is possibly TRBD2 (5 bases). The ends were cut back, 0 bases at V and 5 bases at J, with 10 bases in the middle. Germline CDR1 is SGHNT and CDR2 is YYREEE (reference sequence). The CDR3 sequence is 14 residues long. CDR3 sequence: CASSLGTREDTQYF. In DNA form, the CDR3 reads TGTGCCAGCAGCTTGGGGACCCGGGAAGATACGCAGTATTTT.